This is a list of T cell receptor beta chains from one sample in a study of T cell changes during pregnancy in multiple sclerosis. Assay: immunoSEQ multiplex PCR; the TCRdb copy retains only in-frame clones and omits some. The repertoire holds roughly 110,000 clones, with approximately 90% as singletons. The sample in question was peripheral blood, obtained after pregnancy. Receptors originate from a female donor with multiple sclerosis, enrolled in a pregnancy study. Each CDR3 is given with its conserved first and last residue. The order of the fields is J gene, CDR3 length, clone size, V gene, D gene, CDR3 DNA, CDR3 protein. The D gene is left open where the match is weak. Clone size is given for some rows only: seen once, a few or many times, or a class if the clone is expanded.

j_gene: TRBJ2-5; len: 14; abundance: -; v_gene: TRBV29-1; d_gene: TRBD2; CDR3nt: TGCAGCGTTGAAGGCGGGAGTGGGCAAGAGACCCAGTACTTC; CDR3aa: CSVEGGSGQETQYF
j_gene: TRBJ2-6; len: 13; abundance: -; v_gene: TRBV5-4; d_gene: -; CDR3nt: TGTGCCAGCAGCCGAGCTGGGGCCAACGTCCTGACTTTC; CDR3aa: CASSRAGANVLTF
j_gene: TRBJ2-1; len: 14; abundance: once; v_gene: TRBV7-9; d_gene: TRBD1; CDR3nt: TGTGCCAGCAGCTTATCAGGGGGAGATCAAGAGCAGTTCTTC; CDR3aa: CASSLSGGDQEQFF
j_gene: TRBJ2-7; len: 14; abundance: -; v_gene: TRBV5-6; d_gene: -; CDR3nt: TGTGCCAGCAGCTCAAGACTCAGCTCCTACGAGCAGTACTTC; CDR3aa: CASSSRLSSYEQYF
j_gene: TRBJ1-5; len: 16; abundance: -; v_gene: TRBV21-1; d_gene: -; CDR3nt: TGTGCCAGCAGCAAAAGGGGACAGGGGCTCCTAAGAGCCCAGCATTTT; CDR3aa: CASSKRGQGLLRAQHF
j_gene: TRBJ1-5; len: 16; abundance: -; v_gene: TRBV18; d_gene: -; CDR3nt: TGTGCCAGCTCTCAAAGGGGCAGGCTAACCGATCAGCCCCAGCATTTT; CDR3aa: CASSQRGRLTDQPQHF
j_gene: TRBJ2-3; len: 15; abundance: -; v_gene: TRBV27; d_gene: TRBD1; CDR3nt: TGTGCCAGCAGCCTGTCTGACAGGGGCGACGTACGCAGGTATTTT; CDR3aa: CASSLSDRGDVRRYF
j_gene: TRBJ2-7; len: 15; abundance: -; v_gene: TRBV10-3; d_gene: TRBD1; CDR3nt: TGTGCCATCAGTGAGTCTTTGGGACAGGGGAACGAGCAGTACTTC; CDR3aa: CAISESLGQGNEQYF
j_gene: TRBJ2-4; len: 14; abundance: once; v_gene: TRBV19; d_gene: TRBD1; CDR3nt: TGTGCCAGTGGACAGGGCAGGCTCAAAAACATTCAGTACTTC; CDR3aa: CASGQGRLKNIQYF
j_gene: TRBJ2-7; len: 14; abundance: -; v_gene: TRBV18; d_gene: -; CDR3nt: TGTGCCAGCTCACCACCGGCAGGGGCGGACGAGCAGTACTTC; CDR3aa: CASSPPAGADEQYF
j_gene: TRBJ2-1; len: 14; abundance: -; v_gene: TRBV7-2; d_gene: -; CDR3nt: TGTGCCAGCAGCTTAGTTCAGAATAACAATGAGCAGTTCTTC; CDR3aa: CASSLVQNNNEQFF
j_gene: TRBJ1-2; len: 13; abundance: -; v_gene: TRBV29-1; d_gene: -; CDR3nt: TGCAGCGTTGAATGGGCCAGGGGCCAGGGCTACACCTTC; CDR3aa: CSVEWARGQGYTF
j_gene: TRBJ2-1; len: 18; abundance: -; v_gene: TRBV7-3; d_gene: TRBD2; CDR3nt: TGTGCCAGCAGCTTAAGACCGACAGCGGGGGGCCATATCAATGAGCAGTTCTTC; CDR3aa: CASSLRPTAGGHINEQFF
j_gene: TRBJ1-1; len: 15; abundance: once; v_gene: TRBV6-6; d_gene: TRBD1; CDR3nt: TGTGCCAGCAGTTCCATGACAGGGGGTGAGACTGAAGCTTTCTTT; CDR3aa: CASSSMTGGETEAFF
j_gene: TRBJ1-1; len: 13; abundance: -; v_gene: TRBV19; d_gene: -; CDR3nt: TGTGCCAGTCGGCCCACAGTCATCACTGAAGCTTTCTTT; CDR3aa: CASRPTVITEAFF
j_gene: TRBJ1-5; len: 15; abundance: -; v_gene: TRBV6-4; d_gene: -; CDR3nt: TGTGCCAGCATCCCGAGACGGAGGGGTTCTCAGCCCCAGCATTTT; CDR3aa: CASIPRRRGSQPQHF
j_gene: TRBJ1-1; len: 14; abundance: -; v_gene: TRBV5-1; d_gene: TRBD1; CDR3nt: TGCGCCAGCAGCTTTGGACAGGGTAACACTGAAGCTTTCTTT; CDR3aa: CASSFGQGNTEAFF